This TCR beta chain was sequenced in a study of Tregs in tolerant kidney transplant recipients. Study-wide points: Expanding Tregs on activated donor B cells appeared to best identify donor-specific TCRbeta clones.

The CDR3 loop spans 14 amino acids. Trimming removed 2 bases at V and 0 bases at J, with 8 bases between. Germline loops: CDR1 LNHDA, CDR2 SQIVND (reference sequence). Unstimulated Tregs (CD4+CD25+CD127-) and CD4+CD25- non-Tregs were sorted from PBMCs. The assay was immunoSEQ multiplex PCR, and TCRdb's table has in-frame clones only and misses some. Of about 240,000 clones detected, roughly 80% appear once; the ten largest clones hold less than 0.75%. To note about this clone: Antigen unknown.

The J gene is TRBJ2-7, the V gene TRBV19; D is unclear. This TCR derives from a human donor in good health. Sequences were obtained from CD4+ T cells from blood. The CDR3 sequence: CASSIQVFSYEQYF. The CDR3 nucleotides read TGTGCCAGTAGTATACAGGTCTTCTCCTACGAGCAGTACTTC.